Listed below are T cell receptor beta chains from one sample, sequenced in a study of blood T cell repertoires in COVID-19. Method: immunoSEQ multiplex PCR; TCRdb's copy keeps in-frame clones and lacks some. The data show 280,000 or so clones, under 90% seen once. Sequencing was carried out using peripheral blood. These receptors were collected from a woman in her forties or fifties who had recovered from COVID-19. CDR3s include the opening cysteine and the closing phenylalanine or tryptophan. Fields, in order: clone size, V gene, D gene, J gene, CDR3 protein, CDR3 DNA. The D gene is left open where the match is weak. Not all rows give a size; the values are once, few, many and, for expanded clones, a class.

>.|TRBV3-1/TRBV3-2|.|TRBJ1-1
CASSQVIANTEAFF
TGTGCCAGCAGCCAAGTAATAGCGAACACTGAAGCTTTCTTT
>.|TRBV5-4|TRBD1|TRBJ1-4
CASSPTPTGGNEKLFF
TGTGCCAGCAGCCCCACTCCGACAGGGGGTAATGAAAAACTGTTTTTT
>.|TRBV11-2|.|TRBJ1-1
CASSLAGENTEAFF
TGTGCCAGCAGCTTAGCAGGGGAGAACACTGAAGCTTTCTTT
>once|TRBV28|.|TRBJ1-1
CASSYPGAEAFF
TGTGCCAGCAGTTACCCGGGGGCTGAAGCTTTCTTT
>once|TRBV15|TRBD2|TRBJ2-1
CATSKVSGGPGDEQFF
TGTGCCACCAGTAAAGTTAGCGGGGGGCCCGGCGATGAGCAGTTCTTC
>.|TRBV6-1|TRBD2|TRBJ2-1
CASSETGTSGSYEQFF
TGTGCCAGCAGTGAGACCGGGACTAGCGGGAGTTATGAGCAGTTCTTC
>few|TRBV19|TRBD1|TRBJ1-1
CASSRGQGNTEAFF
TGTGCCAGTAGTAGAGGACAGGGGAACACTGAAGCTTTCTTT
>.|TRBV9|.|TRBJ1-3
CASTSGAGPSGNTIYF
TGTGCCAGCACCTCGGGTGCGGGACCCTCTGGAAACACCATATATTTT
>few|TRBV7-2|TRBD1|TRBJ1-1
CASSLLGQGANTEAFF
TGTGCCAGCAGCTTATTGGGACAGGGGGCGAACACTGAAGCTTTCTTT
>.|TRBV5-1|TRBD1|TRBJ2-2
CASSLGGQGAGGELFF
TGCGCCAGCAGCTTGGGAGGACAGGGGGCCGGCGGGGAGCTGTTTTTT
>.|TRBV18|.|TRBJ2-3
CASSPPVGRTSTDTQYF
TGTGCCAGCTCACCACCAGTAGGGAGAACCAGCACAGATACGCAGTATTTT
>.|TRBV3-1/TRBV3-2|.|TRBJ1-2
CASSRGVSELSSYGYTF
TGTGCCAGCAGCCGGGGAGTCTCTGAGTTAAGCTCATATGGCTACACCTTC
>.|TRBV28|.|TRBJ2-2
CATYPGGRTGELFF
TGTGCCACCTACCCCGGGGGACGTACCGGGGAGCTGTTTTTT
>.|TRBV7-9|.|TRBJ2-5
CASSLVSIQETQYF
TGTGCCAGCAGCTTAGTTTCAATCCAAGAGACCCAGTACTTC
>.|TRBV28|TRBD1|TRBJ1-5
CASRTGGQPQHF
TGTGCCAGCAGGACAGGGGGACAGCCCCAGCATTTT
>.|TRBV5-1|TRBD1|TRBJ1-1
CASSSRGPTEAFF
TGCGCCAGCAGCTCCAGGGGGCCTACTGAAGCTTTCTTT
>.|TRBV6-5|TRBD1|TRBJ1-4
CASTRDRGFEKLFF
TGTGCCAGCACGCGGGACAGGGGTTTTGAAAAACTGTTTTTT
>.|TRBV29-1|TRBD1|TRBJ1-2
CSVEFEGQGNYGYTF
TGCAGCGTTGAATTCGAGGGACAGGGTAACTATGGCTACACCTTC
>.|TRBV19|TRBD1|TRBJ2-7
CASSQRTGSYEQYF
TGTGCCAGTAGTCAAAGGACAGGGAGCTACGAGCAGTACTTC
>.|TRBV24-1|.|TRBJ1-5
CATSDPNQPQHF
TGTGCCACCAGTGACCCTAACCAGCCCCAGCATTTT
>.|TRBV7-9|TRBD2|TRBJ2-2
CASSRTLAGADTGELFF
TGTGCCAGCAGCCGAACCCTAGCGGGGGCTGACACCGGGGAGCTGTTTTTT
>.|TRBV5-8|.|TRBJ2-2
CASRPGTTGGELFF
TGTGCCAGCAGGCCCGGGACCACAGGGGGGGAGCTGTTTTTT
>.|TRBV30|.|TRBJ2-5
CAWSRGAGETQYF
TGTGCCTGGAGTCGGGGGGCTGGGGAGACCCAGTACTTC
>.|TRBV4-3|.|TRBJ2-3
CASSTTPYTDTQYF
TGCGCCAGCAGCACCACGCCCTACACAGATACGCAGTATTTT
>.|TRBV27|TRBD1|TRBJ1-6
CASRRDRSSPGSPLHF
TGTGCCAGCAGGAGGGACAGGTCGTCACCTGGGTCACCCCTCCACTTT
>.|TRBV7-2|TRBD2|TRBJ2-3
CASAEIGLAARVTDTQYF
TGTGCCAGCGCCGAGATAGGACTAGCGGCTCGCGTCACAGATACGCAGTATTTT
>.|TRBV6-5|.|TRBJ2-7
CASTRRESYEQYF
TGTGCCAGCACTCGGAGAGAATCCTACGAGCAGTACTTC
>.|TRBV28|.|TRBJ2-1
CASSHRSSYNEQFF
TGTGCCAGCAGTCACCGGAGCTCCTACAATGAGCAGTTCTTC
>.|TRBV9|TRBD1|TRBJ2-7
CASSANPGQPYEQYF
TGTGCCAGCAGCGCCAATCCGGGACAGCCCTACGAGCAGTACTTC
>.|TRBV27|TRBD2|TRBJ2-7
CASSPGTSGTLGQYF
TGTGCCAGCAGTCCCGGGACTAGCGGTACTCTTGGGCAGTACTTC
>.|TRBV5-4|.|TRBJ2-2
CASSLGGRESRTGELFF
TGTGCCAGCAGCTTGGGTGGCCGGGAGTCAAGAACCGGGGAGCTGTTTTTT
>.|TRBV2|.|TRBJ1-4
CASSQGTTTNEKLFF
TGTGCCAGCAGCCAGGGGACAACAACTAATGAAAAACTGTTTTTT
>.|TRBV2|.|TRBJ1-4
CASRNRVLRPEKLFF
TGTGCCAGCAGGAACAGGGTTTTACGCCCTGAAAAACTGTTTTTT
>.|TRBV2|.|TRBJ1-2
CASSGGGTNYGYTF
TGTGCCAGCAGTGGGGGAGGGACCAACTATGGCTACACCTTC
>.|TRBV2|TRBD1|TRBJ2-7
CASSARQGHLRVQYF
TGTGCCAGCAGTGCCAGACAGGGTCATTTGCGTGTGCAGTACTTC
>.|TRBV7-2|.|TRBJ2-5
CASSLARQETQYF
TGTGCCAGCAGCTTAGCCAGGCAAGAGACCCAGTACTTC
>.|TRBV30|.|TRBJ2-6
CAWSAIGDSGANVLTF
TGTGCCTGGAGTGCTATAGGGGACTCTGGGGCCAACGTCCTGACTTTC
>.|TRBV14|.|TRBJ1-3
CASSQVDTLVPGNTIYF
TGTGCCAGCAGCCAAGTCGACACATTAGTCCCTGGAAACACCATATATTTT
>.|TRBV10-3|TRBD1|TRBJ1-2
CATFSRDRAEGGYTF
TGTGCCACCTTTTCCCGGGACAGGGCAGAAGGGGGCTACACCTTC
>once|TRBV18|TRBD1|TRBJ1-2
CASSPGEGQEMDGYTF
TGTGCCAGCTCACCTGGCGAGGGACAGGAGATGGATGGCTACACCTTC
>.|TRBV18|.|TRBJ2-2
CASSSSYTGELFF
TGTGCCAGCTCATCGTCTTACACCGGGGAGCTGTTTTTT
>few|TRBV6-1|TRBD1|TRBJ1-4
CASSDGDRGGLNEKLFF
TGTGCCAGCAGTGATGGGGACAGGGGGGGACTTAATGAAAAACTGTTTTTT
>.|TRBV11-2|TRBD1|TRBJ1-1
CASSLGQGRGVRTEAFF
TGTGCCAGCAGCTTAGGACAGGGGCGAGGTGTTCGGACTGAAGCTTTCTTT
>.|TRBV5-6|TRBD1|TRBJ1-1
CASSFTHRGAEAFF
TGTGCCAGCAGCTTCACTCACAGGGGTGCTGAAGCTTTCTTT
>.|TRBV18|TRBD1|TRBJ2-2
CASSSGQGATGELFF
TGTGCCAGCTCATCCGGACAGGGAGCCACCGGGGAGCTGTTTTTT
>once|TRBV28|.|TRBJ1-5
CATSRDSYSNQPQHF
TGTGCCACCTCACGGGACTCTTATAGCAATCAGCCCCAGCATTTT
>.|TRBV4-3|.|TRBJ2-7
CASSQVGAGGGKQYF
TGCGCCAGCAGCCAAGTGGGTGCAGGGGGAGGCAAGCAGTACTTC
>.|TRBV27|.|TRBJ2-2
CASRQINTGELFF
TGTGCCAGCAGACAGATAAACACCGGGGAGCTGTTTTTT
>.|TRBV5-1|TRBD2|TRBJ2-7
CASSLTLAGGAYEQYF
TGCGCCAGCAGCTTGACCCTAGCGGGGGGAGCCTACGAGCAGTACTTC
>.|TRBV28|.|TRBJ2-6
CASTAPGITGANVLTF
TGTGCCAGCACCGCCCCCGGGATTACTGGGGCCAACGTCCTGACTTTC
>.|TRBV9|TRBD2|TRBJ2-1
CASSSSGGTSVLNEQFF
TGTGCCAGCAGCTCAAGCGGTGGGACTAGCGTTCTCAATGAGCAGTTCTTC
>.|TRBV18|.|TRBJ1-3
CASSPGTLGNTIYF
TGTGCCAGCTCACCCGGGACACTTGGAAACACCATATATTTT
>.|TRBV29-1|TRBD1|TRBJ1-6
CSVRQGNSPLHF
TGCAGCGTCCGACAGGGAAATTCACCCCTCCACTTT
>.|TRBV30|.|TRBJ2-7
CAWSVGRGMDEQYF
TGTGCCTGGAGTGTAGGCAGGGGCATGGACGAGCAGTACTTC
>.|TRBV7-8|.|TRBJ1-1
CASSQTGPNTEAFF
TGTGCCAGCAGCCAGACAGGCCCGAACACTGAAGCTTTCTTT